These 29 T cell receptor beta chains were sequenced from one sample in a study of blood T cell repertoires in COVID-19. Data came from immunoSEQ multiplex PCR; TCRdb stores just in-frame clones and leaves some out. Of some 100,000 clones listed, approximately 83% were seen once; the top ten hold approximately 2.6%. The specimen sequenced was PBMCs or T cells enriched from blood (not recorded which). The receptor set was obtained from a woman aged 50 to 60 who had recovered from COVID-19.

This chain links TRBV7-3 with TRBJ2-1; 7 nucleotides match TRBD2. Germline-derived CDR1 and CDR2 are SGHTA and FQGTGA. With 5 bases clipped from V and 0 bases from J, the junction kept 4 bases outside the gene matches. The CDR3 is 15 amino acids. The CDR3: CASSPRGSSYNEQFF. Written as DNA, the CDR3 is TGTGCCAGCAGCCCGCGGGGGAGCTCCTACAATGAGCAGTTCTTC.

CDR3 region: CASSASPGRAEAFF. CDR3 nucleotides: TGTGCCAGCAGCGCCTCACCAGGGAGGGCTGAAGCTTTCTTT. V gene TRBV9 combines with J gene TRBJ1-1; tentative D call: TRBD1 (5 bases). The CDR3 is 14 amino acids. Trimming pared 3 bases from V and 6 bases from J, leaving 15 bases between. Germline V lookup: CDR1 SGDLS, CDR2 YYNGEE. Supplemented by reference TRBV9 and TRBJ1-1, the full variable domain reads DSGVTQTPKHLITATGQRVTLRCSPRSGDLSVYWYQQSLDQGLQFLIQYYNGEERAKGNILERFSAQQFPDLHSELNLSSLELGDSALYFCASSASPGRAEAFFGQGTRLTVV.

The chain is built from TRBV19 and TRBJ2-6; 8 positions agree with TRBD1. The germline V gene encodes CDR1 LNHDA and CDR2 SQIVND (reference sequence). This CDR3 is built from 17 residues. Trimming at V came to 2 bases and at J to 1 base, leaving 4 bases not matched to a gene. CDR3 region: CASSIPGQVSGANVLTF. In DNA, the CDR3 is TGTGCCAGTAGTATACCGGGACAGGTTTCTGGGGCCAACGTCCTGACTTTC.

The chain is built from TRBV19 and TRBJ2-2, with TRBD2 as a possible D gene (6 bases). This CDR3 region has 15 residues. CDR1 LNHDA and CDR2 SQIVND come from the germline V gene (reference sequence). With 1 base removed from V and 5 bases from J, the gap between germline ends came to 11 bases. This CDR3 reads CASSIAGVRTGELFF. The CDR3 DNA follows: TGTGCCAGTAGTATAGCGGGAGTACGGACCGGGGAGCTGTTTTTT.

The chain couples TRBV27 to TRBJ2-7; 8 bases are a match to TRBD2. Germline trimming cut 5 bases from V and 7 bases from J; bases unmatched to any gene: 13. From germline, CDR1 is MNHEY and CDR2 SMNVEV (reference sequence). The CDR3 length is 15 residues. CDR3 sequence reads: CASSPLGGRPGEQYF. The DNA for the CDR3 is TGTGCCAGCAGTCCGCTCGGCGGGAGGCCGGGGGAGCAGTACTTC.

The rearrangement links TRBV2 to TRBJ1-1; D gene unclear. Germline V gives CDR1 SNHLY, CDR2 FYNNEI. The CDR3 runs 13 residues. V was pared by 0 bases and J by 11 bases, with 13 bases between. CDR3 coding DNA: TGTGCCAGCAGTGAAGCGCCGGGTCTAGGTGCTTTCTTT. Amino acid sequence: CASSEAPGLGAFF. The whole variable domain, remainder taken from reference TRBV2 and TRBJ1-1, is EPEVTQTPSHQVTQMGQEVILRCVPISNHLYFYWYRQILGQKVEFLVSFYNNEISEKSEIFDDQFSVERPDGSNFTLKIRSTKLEDSAMYFCASSEAPGLGAFFGQGTRLTVV.

The chain is built from TRBV4-1 and TRBJ2-7; weak D call: TRBD1 (5 bases). V lost 4 bases to trimming and J lost 2 bases, with 12 bases between them. The CDR3 covers 14 residues. Germline CDR1 is MGHRA and CDR2 is YSYEKL. This CDR3 reads CASSPVGATYEQYF. The CDR3 nucleotides are TGCGCCAGCAGCCCGGTAGGGGCCACCTACGAGCAGTACTTC.

The chain is built from TRBV5-1 and TRBJ1-5, with D possibly matching TRBD1 (5 bases). This CDR3 comprises 14 residues. Germline assignment: CDR1 SGHRS and CDR2 YFSETQ. The V and J ends lost 4 bases and 6 bases respectively, with 14 bases between them. CDR3 sequence reads: CASSEQDGAQPQHF. CDR3 nucleotide sequence: TGCGCCAGCAGCGAACAGGATGGGGCTCAGCCCCAGCATTTT.

The chain uses TRBV3-1 (or the pseudogene TRBV3-2) and TRBJ2-7; TRBD1 is a possible D gene (6 bases). Trimming cost V 2 bases and J 8 bases, with 19 bases left between them. The CDR3 is made up of 15 amino acids. CDR1 is LGHDT, CDR2 YNNKEL, per germline (reference sequence). The CDR3 coding sequence is TGTGCCAGCAGCCAACAACCCGGGACACTCAAGAAGCAGTACTTC. Amino acids: CASSQQPGTLKKQYF.

This sequence joins TRBV5-1 and TRBJ1-2; D may be TRBD1 (5 bases). Per germline, CDR1 SGHRS and CDR2 YFSETQ. There are 12 residues in the CDR3. V gave up 0 bases and J gave up 5 bases, with 5 bases separating them. CDR3 sequence: CASSLEGYGYTF. CDR3 bases: TGCGCCAGCAGCTTGGAGGGGTATGGCTACACCTTC. Variable domain in full (rest from reference TRBV5-1 and TRBJ1-2): KAGVTQTPRYLIKTRGQQVTLSCSPISGHRSVSWYQQTPGQGLQFLFEYFSETQRNKGNFPGRFSGRQFSNSRSEMNVSTLELGDSALYLCASSLEGYGYTFGSGTRLTVV.

This chain joins TRBV4-1 and TRBJ2-2; TRBD2 matches at 8 bases. Germline V gene sequence: CDR1 MGHRA, CDR2 YSYEKL. V lost 6 bases, J lost 4 bases, and 4 bases stayed unmatched. The CDR3 totals 14 residues. Here the CDR3 reads CASSYLAGTGELFF. The CDR3 nucleotides read TGCGCCAGCAGTTACCTAGCGGGCACCGGGGAGCTGTTTTTT.

CDR3 residues: CASSLINGGRHLPDTQYF. In DNA form, the CDR3 reads TGTGCCAGCAGCTTAATAAACGGAGGGAGGCATCTTCCAGATACGCAGTATTTT. The chain carries TRBV7-7 and TRBJ2-3; TRBD2 is a possible D gene (6 bases). The CDR3 is 18 amino acids. The germline V and J ends were trimmed by 2 bases and 4 bases, with 22 bases remaining between them. Per the germline V gene, CDR1 is SSHAT and CDR2 is FNYEAQ (reference sequence). The whole variable domain, remainder taken from reference TRBV7-7 and TRBJ2-3, is GAGVSQSPRYKVTKRGQDVTLRCDPISSHATLYWYQQALGQGPEFLTYFNYEAQPDKSGLPSDRFSAERPEGSISTLTIQRTEQRDSAMYRCASSLINGGRHLPDTQYFGPGTRLTVL.

This chain joins TRBV2 and TRBJ2-2; the D is unclear. Trimming pared 6 bases from V and 7 bases from J, leaving 6 bases between. Per the germline V gene, CDR1 is SNHLY and CDR2 is FYNNEI. The CDR3 runs to 11 residues. In DNA form, the CDR3 reads TGTGCCAGCAGCTTGTTCGGGGAGCTGTTTTTT. As protein: CASSLFGELFF. Together with reference TRBV2 and TRBJ2-2, the CDR3 gives the full variable domain: EPEVTQTPSHQVTQMGQEVILRCVPISNHLYFYWYRQILGQKVEFLVSFYNNEISEKSEIFDDQFSVERPDGSNFTLKIRSTKLEDSAMYFCASSLFGELFFGEGSRLTVL.

The chain combines TRBV13 with TRBJ1-2; 10 bases fit TRBD1. Germline V CDR1 and CDR2: PRHDT, FYEKMQ (reference sequence). The CDR3 contains 16 residues. Germline trimming cut 0 bases from V and 5 bases from J; bases unmatched to any gene: 6. The CDR3 nucleotides are TGTGCCAGCAGCTTAGGGACGGGACAGGGGATTTATGGCTACACCTTC. Amino acid sequence: CASSLGTGQGIYGYTF. Full variable domain (rest looked up from reference TRBV13 and TRBJ1-2): AAGVIQSPRHLIKEKRETATLKCYPIPRHDTVYWYQQGPGQDPQFLISFYEKMQSDKGSIPDRFSAQQFSDYHSELNMSSLELGDSALYFCASSLGTGQGIYGYTFGSGTRLTVV.

The sample holds a few counts of this clone. V usage is TRBV5-5 and J usage is TRBJ1-1, with no clear D. Germline-derived CDR1 and CDR2 are SGHKS and YYEKEE (reference sequence). The CDR3 loop spans 17 amino acids. V lost 1 base and J 4 bases, leaving 20 bases between the germline ends. For the CDR3, the DNA is TGTGCCAGCAGCTTGAACCTTGAACCCGGAGGTGGCACTGAAGCTTTCTTT. Translation: CASSLNLEPGGGTEAFF.

The chain carries TRBV25-1 and TRBJ1-5; tentatively, D is TRBD1 (6 bases). Deletions cut 3 bases from V and 6 bases from J, with 12 bases between. The CDR3 loop spans 14 amino acids. CDR1 MGHDK and CDR2 SYGVNS come from the germline V gene. The CDR3: CASSDQGLTQPQHF. The CDR3 region has the DNA TGTGCCAGCAGTGATCAGGGGTTGACTCAGCCCCAGCATTTT. Combining the CDR3 with reference TRBV25-1 and TRBJ1-5 gives the whole variable domain EADIYQTPRYLVIGTGKKITLECSQTMGHDKMYWYQQDPGMELHLIHYSYGVNSTEKGDLSSESTVSRIRTEHFPLTLESARPSHTSQYLCASSDQGLTQPQHFGDGTRLSIL.

This chain links TRBV5-6 with TRBJ2-7, with D possibly TRBD1 on 6 matching bases. This CDR3 comprises 14 residues. The ends were cut back, 3 bases at V and 1 base at J, with 11 bases in the middle. Germline CDR1 is SGHDT and CDR2 is YYEEEE. As DNA, the CDR3 is TGTGCCAGCAGCTCCACCACAGGGTCCTACGAGCAGTACTTC. Translated: CASSSTTGSYEQYF.

CDR3 protein: CASSEYVATANTGELFF. CDR3 coding DNA: TGTGCCAGCAGTGAATATGTAGCAACCGCGAACACCGGGGAGCTGTTTTTT. This chain links TRBV2 with TRBJ2-2; D gene uncertain. The V gene's germline CDR1 is SNHLY and CDR2 FYNNEI. The CDR3 is 17 residues long. The ends were cut back, 2 bases at V and 0 bases at J, with 13 bases in the middle. Drawing the rest from reference TRBV2 and TRBJ2-2, the complete variable domain is EPEVTQTPSHQVTQMGQEVILRCVPISNHLYFYWYRQILGQKVEFLVSFYNNEISEKSEIFDDQFSVERPDGSNFTLKIRSTKLEDSAMYFCASSEYVATANTGELFFGEGSRLTVL.

V usage is TRBV30 and J usage is TRBJ2-5; 7 bases match TRBD2. The CDR3 is made up of 15 amino acids. CDR1 is GTSNPN and CDR2 is SVGIG in the germline V gene (reference sequence). The V and J ends lost 0 bases and 2 bases, in that order; junction bases with no gene match: 6. CDR3 in DNA: TGTGCCTGGAGTGTATGGGGGGGGTCACAAGAGACCCAGTACTTC. It is translated as CAWSVWGGSQETQYF.

The CDR3 reads CASRLPGGGTSLYEQYF. The CDR3 bases are TGTGCCAGCAGGTTGCCCGGGGGAGGGACAAGTCTCTACGAGCAGTACTTC. This rearrangement joins TRBV7-3 to TRBJ2-7; D may be TRBD2 (7 bases). Germline CDR1 reads SGHTA; CDR2 reads FQGTGA. V lost 6 bases to trimming and J lost 3 bases, with 24 bases between them. This CDR3 has 17 amino acids.

The chain combines TRBV2 with TRBJ1-1, with TRBD1 matching over 11 bases. The CDR3 covers 13 residues. The ends lost 8 bases at V and 7 bases at J; junction bases unmatched: 6. Germline V gene sequence: CDR1 SNHLY, CDR2 FYNNEI. The CDR3 coding sequence is TGTGCCAGCCAAGGACAGGGGGCGGGTGAAGCTTTCTTT. Residues: CASQGQGAGEAFF.

The gene calls are TRBV27 and TRBJ2-5; D possibly corresponds to TRBD1 (6 bases). The CDR3 sequence is 14 residues long. Between the trimmed V and J ends, which lost 5 bases and 2 bases, there was a span of 12 bases. Germline CDR1 and CDR2: MNHEY and SMNVEV (reference sequence). The CDR3 spells CASSTGHTQETQYF. The CDR3 DNA reads as TGTGCCAGCAGTACGGGACATACTCAAGAGACCCAGTACTTC.

The rearrangement links TRBV25-1 to TRBJ2-2, with 8 bases that match TRBD2. Germline V gives CDR1 MGHDK, CDR2 SYGVNS. With V trimmed by 2 bases and J by 5 bases, 13 bases remained unmatched. The length of the CDR3 is 18 residues. CDR3 amino acids: CASSEGPLRGGATGELFF. The CDR3 region has the DNA TGTGCCAGCAGTGAAGGTCCCCTTCGGGGGGGGGCAACCGGGGAGCTGTTTTTT. The variable domain in full, with the rest retrieved from reference TRBV25-1 and TRBJ2-2, is EADIYQTPRYLVIGTGKKITLECSQTMGHDKMYWYQQDPGMELHLIHYSYGVNSTEKGDLSSESTVSRIRTEHFPLTLESARPSHTSQYLCASSEGPLRGGATGELFFGEGSRLTVL.

The chain couples TRBV25-1 to TRBJ1-2; 8 bases are shared with TRBD1. The germline gives CDR1 MGHDK, CDR2 SYGVNS. The CDR3 contains 14 residues. The V and J ends lost 2 bases and 5 bases, in that order; junction bases with no gene match: 4. CDR3 bases: TGTGCCAGCAGTGAACTTGGGACAGGTTATGGCTACACCTTC. Translating gives CASSELGTGYGYTF.

V usage is TRBV28 and J usage is TRBJ2-3; 9 bases match TRBD2. V lost 6 bases, J lost 8 bases, and 9 bases stayed unmatched. This CDR3 has 14 residues. The germline V gene has CDR1 MDHEN and CDR2 SYDVKM. This CDR3 is CASSPSGRQGTQYF. DNA for the CDR3: TGTGCCAGCAGCCCAAGCGGGAGGCAGGGTACGCAGTATTTT.

The CDR3 sequence is CAGRVSGGGNVYTF. The CDR3 nucleotides read TGTGCCGGGAGAGTATCGGGGGGCGGAAATGTCTACACCTTC. The rearrangement uses TRBV28 and TRBJ1-2, with D possibly TRBD1 on 6 matching bases. Germline loops: CDR1 MDHEN, CDR2 SYDVKM. This CDR3 is built from 14 residues. Trimming shortened V by 11 bases and J by 10 bases, and 26 bases separated the two germline ends.

The V gene is TRBV5-5, the J gene TRBJ1-1, with D tentatively TRBD1 (6 bases). The CDR3 length is 14 residues. CDR1 is SGHKS and CDR2 is YYEKEE in the germline V gene (reference sequence). The V end lost 3 bases, the J end lost 3 bases, and 12 bases lay between the germline ends. This CDR3 is CASSSGTGYTEAFF. DNA for the CDR3: TGTGCCAGCAGCTCCGGTACAGGGTACACTGAAGCTTTCTTT.

The chain has TRBV29-1 and TRBJ1-1; 8 positions match TRBD1. This CDR3 region has 13 residues. The trim removed 5 bases at V and 5 bases at J, leaving 7 bases unmatched. CDR1 is SQVTM, CDR2 ANQGSEA, per germline. The CDR3 loop reads CSVMGQVGTEAFF. CDR3 nucleotides: TGCAGCGTTATGGGACAGGTAGGGACTGAAGCTTTCTTT.

The chain combines TRBV7-9 with TRBJ2-7, with 7 bases lining up with TRBD1. Trimming cost V 4 bases and J 5 bases; bases outside gene matches: 14. The CDR3 runs 16 residues. The germline V gene encodes CDR1 SEHNR and CDR2 FQNEAQ (reference sequence). The CDR3 DNA is TGTGCCAGCAGCTCACTGTCCTCGACAGGGCGGAACGAGCAGTACTTC. This encodes CASSSLSSTGRNEQYF.